Listed below are T cell receptor beta chains from one sample, sequenced in a study of blood T cell repertoires in COVID-19. The data were produced by immunoSEQ multiplex PCR, yet TCRdb's version contains in-frame clones alone and is incomplete. The sample has under 450,000 clones; about 88% are singletons. The material sequenced was peripheral blood. These receptor sequences come from a woman in her sixties with COVID-19, enrolled during active disease. Each CDR3 is given with its conserved first and last residue. The D gene is left open where the match is weak. The size of a clone is reported for some rows only, either as once, few or many, or as a class for expanded clones.

J gene: TRBJ1-1
V gene: TRBV5-1
clone size: few
D gene: TRBD1
CDR3 DNA: TGCGCCAGCAGCCCAACAGGGGGCGGGTACACTGAAGCTTTCTTT
CDR3 protein: CASSPTGGGYTEAFF

J gene: TRBJ1-2
V gene: TRBV4-1
clone size: NA
D gene: NA
CDR3 DNA: TGCGCCAGCAGCCAACCCACATCGGGGAAGAACTATGGCTACACCTTC
CDR3 protein: CASSQPTSGKNYGYTF

J gene: TRBJ1-2
V gene: TRBV18
clone size: NA
D gene: NA
CDR3 DNA: TGTGCCAGCTCACCCCCACACACCTATGGCTACACCTTC
CDR3 protein: CASSPPHTYGYTF

J gene: TRBJ1-2
V gene: TRBV5-1
clone size: NA
D gene: NA
CDR3 DNA: TGCGCCAGCAGCTTGGGCGGGGGGCCGATTTCTAACTATGGCTACACCTTC
CDR3 protein: CASSLGGGPISNYGYTF

J gene: TRBJ2-1
V gene: TRBV6-5
clone size: few
D gene: TRBD1
CDR3 DNA: TGTGCCAGCAGCGGGGACAGTAATTATGAGCAGTTCTTC
CDR3 protein: CASSGDSNYEQFF

J gene: TRBJ1-1
V gene: TRBV12-3/TRBV12-4
clone size: NA
D gene: NA
CDR3 DNA: TGTGCCAGCAGCCCGCGGGGCCAAGCTTTCTTT
CDR3 protein: CASSPRGQAFF

J gene: TRBJ1-6
V gene: TRBV23-1
clone size: NA
D gene: TRBD1
CDR3 DNA: TGCGCCAGCAGTCAATCTGGCGGGACAGGGGAATCTAATACTGATTCACCCCTCCACTTT
CDR3 protein: CASSQSGGTGESNTDSPLHF

J gene: TRBJ1-4
V gene: TRBV7-9
clone size: NA
D gene: TRBD1
CDR3 DNA: TGTGCCAGCAGCTCGGGACAGGGGCGGGCTAATGAAAAACTGTTTTTT
CDR3 protein: CASSSGQGRANEKLFF

J gene: TRBJ2-6
V gene: TRBV5-1
clone size: NA
D gene: NA
CDR3 DNA: TGCGCCAGCAGCTTGGACGGGTCCTCTGGGGCCAACGTCCTGACTTTC
CDR3 protein: CASSLDGSSGANVLTF

J gene: TRBJ2-7
V gene: TRBV18
clone size: NA
D gene: TRBD1
CDR3 DNA: TGTGCCAGCTCACAAGGCCGGGACAGGGTCTCCTACGAGCAGTACTTC
CDR3 protein: CASSQGRDRVSYEQYF

J gene: TRBJ1-2
V gene: TRBV5-6
clone size: NA
D gene: TRBD1
CDR3 DNA: TGTGCCAGCAGCATACTGCAGGGGACAGGGCATGGCTACACCTTC
CDR3 protein: CASSILQGTGHGYTF

J gene: TRBJ1-2
V gene: TRBV27
clone size: once
D gene: NA
CDR3 DNA: TGTGCCAGCCGGTTCCTGGGGCAGGAGAACTATGGCTACACCTTC
CDR3 protein: CASRFLGQENYGYTF

J gene: TRBJ1-2
V gene: TRBV14
clone size: NA
D gene: NA
CDR3 DNA: TGTGCCAGCAGCCAAGATCGTGGGGGCCGGGGCTACACCTTC
CDR3 protein: CASSQDRGGRGYTF

J gene: TRBJ2-1
V gene: TRBV6-2/TRBV6-3
clone size: once
D gene: NA
CDR3 DNA: TGTGCCAGCAGTTTCCCCCCGGGCCAGCGGACTAATGAGCAGTTCTTC
CDR3 protein: CASSFPPGQRTNEQFF

J gene: TRBJ1-1
V gene: TRBV15
clone size: NA
D gene: NA
CDR3 DNA: TGTGCCACCAGTACGGGACAAGCCACTGAAGCTTTCTTT
CDR3 protein: CATSTGQATEAFF

J gene: TRBJ1-1
V gene: TRBV7-9
clone size: NA
D gene: NA
CDR3 DNA: TGTGCCAGCAGCACAATACAGGGAGAAGCTTTCTTT
CDR3 protein: CASSTIQGEAFF

J gene: TRBJ1-5
V gene: TRBV5-6
clone size: NA
D gene: TRBD1
CDR3 DNA: TGTGCCAGCAGCTTGGGAAGGACAGGGGGAAGTAGCAATCAGCCCCAGCATTTT
CDR3 protein: CASSLGRTGGSSNQPQHF

J gene: TRBJ2-3
V gene: TRBV10-3
clone size: NA
D gene: NA
CDR3 DNA: TGTGCCATCAGTGGGAAAAGCGGATACACAGATACGCAGTATTTT
CDR3 protein: CAISGKSGYTDTQYF

J gene: TRBJ2-3
V gene: TRBV20-1
clone size: NA
D gene: TRBD1
CDR3 DNA: TGCAGTGCTAGTAAGGGACAGGGTTACACAGATACGCAGTATTTT
CDR3 protein: CSASKGQGYTDTQYF

J gene: TRBJ2-2
V gene: TRBV3-1/TRBV3-2
clone size: NA
D gene: TRBD2
CDR3 DNA: TGTGCCAGCAGCCTTTTTCCTCGGGTAGCGGGGGAAACCGGGGAGCTGTTTTTT
CDR3 protein: CASSLFPRVAGETGELFF

J gene: TRBJ2-2
V gene: TRBV29-1
clone size: NA
D gene: NA
CDR3 DNA: TGCAGCGCCGCCCCTAGCACCGGGGAGCTGTTTTTT
CDR3 protein: CSAAPSTGELFF

J gene: TRBJ2-1
V gene: TRBV30
clone size: NA
D gene: NA
CDR3 DNA: TGTGCCTGGTCTAACTACAATGAGCAGTTCTTC
CDR3 protein: CAWSNYNEQFF

J gene: TRBJ2-7
V gene: TRBV3-1/TRBV3-2
clone size: NA
D gene: TRBD2
CDR3 DNA: TGTGCCAGCAGCCTCCAACCGGCCAGGGAGGGACACGAGCAGTACTTC
CDR3 protein: CASSLQPAREGHEQYF

J gene: TRBJ1-4
V gene: TRBV21-1
clone size: NA
D gene: NA
CDR3 DNA: TGTGCCAGCAGCACGACCCCGGGACAGTTAAATGAAAAACTGTTTTTT
CDR3 protein: CASSTTPGQLNEKLFF

J gene: TRBJ1-1
V gene: TRBV6-5
clone size: NA
D gene: NA
CDR3 DNA: TGTGCCAGCCGGGAGATGAACACTGAAGCTTTCTTT
CDR3 protein: CASREMNTEAFF

J gene: TRBJ1-3
V gene: TRBV6-5
clone size: many
D gene: NA
CDR3 DNA: TGTGCCAGCAGGACTAGCTCTGGAAACACCATATATTTT
CDR3 protein: CASRTSSGNTIYF

J gene: TRBJ2-5
V gene: TRBV7-3
clone size: once
D gene: TRBD2
CDR3 DNA: TGTGCCAGCAGCCGGACTAGCGGGGGAACGGAGACCCAGTACTTC
CDR3 protein: CASSRTSGGTETQYF

J gene: TRBJ1-5
V gene: TRBV6-4
clone size: NA
D gene: NA
CDR3 DNA: TGTGCCAGCACCGCCCCCGACAGGCTGTCTTATAGCAATCAGCCCCAGCATTTT
CDR3 protein: CASTAPDRLSYSNQPQHF

J gene: TRBJ1-2
V gene: TRBV6-4
clone size: NA
D gene: NA
CDR3 DNA: TGTGCCAGCAGCCCCGAGCCGGGCTATGGCTACACCTTC
CDR3 protein: CASSPEPGYGYTF

J gene: TRBJ2-1
V gene: TRBV7-9
clone size: NA
D gene: TRBD2
CDR3 DNA: TGTGCCAGCAGCCCGAGCGGGGCCTCCTACAATGAGCAGTTCTTC
CDR3 protein: CASSPSGASYNEQFF

J gene: TRBJ2-3
V gene: TRBV7-2
clone size: NA
D gene: NA
CDR3 DNA: TGTGCCAGCAGCGTAGATTACACAGATACGCAGTATTTT
CDR3 protein: CASSVDYTDTQYF

J gene: TRBJ1-4
V gene: TRBV7-9
clone size: many
D gene: NA
CDR3 DNA: TGTGCCAGCAGCGGGCAACGAAATGAAAAACTGTTTTTT
CDR3 protein: CASSGQRNEKLFF

J gene: TRBJ1-2
V gene: TRBV7-2
clone size: NA
D gene: NA
CDR3 DNA: TGTGCCAGCAGCTCCGGGACAAACTATGGCTACACCTTC
CDR3 protein: CASSSGTNYGYTF

J gene: TRBJ1-3
V gene: TRBV18
clone size: few
D gene: NA
CDR3 DNA: TGTGCCAGCTCACCTACAGGGACAAGAAACACCATATATTTT
CDR3 protein: CASSPTGTRNTIYF

J gene: TRBJ2-7
V gene: TRBV4-1
clone size: NA
D gene: TRBD1
CDR3 DNA: TGCGCCAGCAGCCAAGAGTTATCTTACAGGGGAGCCTACGAGCAGTACTTC
CDR3 protein: CASSQELSYRGAYEQYF

J gene: TRBJ2-3
V gene: TRBV4-3
clone size: NA
D gene: NA
CDR3 DNA: TGCGCCAGCAGCCAGGGGCCGTCGGATGCGGAGAAGTATTTT
CDR3 protein: CASSQGPSDAEKYF

J gene: TRBJ1-2
V gene: TRBV5-1
clone size: few
D gene: NA
CDR3 DNA: TGCGCCAGCAGCCTTGGCGGAGGACTAAACGGCTATGGCTACACCTTC
CDR3 protein: CASSLGGGLNGYGYTF

J gene: TRBJ2-5
V gene: TRBV2
clone size: NA
D gene: TRBD2
CDR3 DNA: TGTGCCAGCAGGACTAGCGAGACCCAGTACTTC
CDR3 protein: CASRTSETQYF

J gene: TRBJ1-1
V gene: TRBV10-3
clone size: NA
D gene: NA
CDR3 DNA: TGTGCCACCCGGGGAGTGAACACTGAAGCTTTCTTT
CDR3 protein: CATRGVNTEAFF

J gene: TRBJ1-6
V gene: TRBV6-5
clone size: NA
D gene: NA
CDR3 DNA: TGTGCCAGCAGGGAGTGGAGGGAAGGGAATTCACCCCTCCACTTT
CDR3 protein: CASREWREGNSPLHF